A single sample gave rise to the 10 T cell receptor beta chains below, sequenced in a study of T cell responses to AZD1222 COVID-19 vaccine. Sequencing was performed with immunoSEQ multiplex PCR; in TCRdb, only in-frame clones are kept and a portion is missing. This sample has 130,000 to 150,000 clones, with around 93% found just once. The input for sequencing was peripheral blood, taken 28 days after the second AZD1222 dose. These receptors all stem from an adult who received the AZD1222 COVID-19 vaccine.

The chain joins TRBV12-3 or TRBV12-4 to TRBJ2-1; D gene uncertain. The V gene lost 9 bases and the J gene lost 0 bases, with 9 bases spanning the gap. The CDR3 is made up of 13 amino acids. For the CDR3, the DNA is TGTGCCAGTAAGGAGTACTCCTACAATGAGCAGTTCTTC. Translated: CASKEYSYNEQFF.

The chain links TRBV12-3 or TRBV12-4 to TRBJ2-7, with a possible D match to TRBD2 (5 bases). The CDR3 extends over 12 amino acids. Trimming shortened V by 4 bases and J by 5 bases, and 9 bases separated the two germline ends. This CDR3 reads CASSYARDEQYF. The CDR3 nucleotides read TGTGCCAGCAGTTATGCGAGGGACGAGCAGTACTTC.

The chain has TRBV6-4 and TRBJ1-2, with TRBD1 matching 9 bases. The V gene's germline CDR1 is MRHNA and CDR2 SNTAGT. This CDR3 has 19 residues. In nucleotides, the CDR3 is TGTGACCGCCGGGACAGGGAAAATGAAATCCAAGTGATGAACTATGGCTACACCTTC. Translation: CDRRDRENEIQVMNYGYTF.

Points on this clone: Other DNA sequences within the sample encode an identical CDR3. The rearrangement links TRBV5-1 to TRBJ1-5; D call uncertain. The V and J ends lost 4 bases and 0 bases respectively, with 11 bases between them. Germline-derived CDR1 and CDR2 are SGHRS and YFSETQ. The CDR3 spans 15 residues. The CDR3 DNA reads as TGCGCCAGCAGCCTCCTGACCGGTAGCAATCAGCCCCAGCATTTT. Translating gives CASSLLTGSNQPQHF.

V and J are TRBV5-6 and TRBJ2-7; 9 positions match TRBD1. CDR3 length: 15 residues. V lost 6 bases, J lost 6 bases, and 13 bases stayed unmatched. CDR1 and CDR2 from the germline V gene are SGHDT and YYEEEE. The CDR3 bases are TGTGCCAGCAACACCCCTATGGACAGGGGCTCCGAGCAGTACTTC. This gives the protein CASNTPMDRGSEQYF. Together with reference TRBV5-6 and TRBJ2-7, the CDR3 gives the full variable domain: DAGVTQSPTHLIKTRGQQVTLRCSPKSGHDTVSWYQQALGQGPQFIFQYYEEEERQRGNFPDRFSGHQFPNYSSELNVNALLLGDSALYLCASNTPMDRGSEQYFGPGTRLTVT.

The V call is TRBV21-1, the J call TRBJ2-5; the DNA was not compared with TRBD1, the D call given in the table. TRBV21-1 is a pseudogene locus. There are 17 residues in the CDR3. In DNA form, the CDR3 reads TGTGCCAGCAGCAAGACAGGGCCCGAGGGGGTATGGGAGACCCAGTACTTC. Protein sequence: CASSKTGPEGVWETQYF.

V and J are TRBV5-4 and TRBJ1-3; D not resolved. V was trimmed by 3 bases and J by 2 bases, leaving 6 bases between them. The CDR3 sequence is 13 residues long. Per the germline V gene, CDR1 is SGHNT and CDR2 is YYREEE (reference sequence). This CDR3 is CASSSSTGNTIYF. The CDR3 DNA reads TGTGCCAGCAGCTCGTCTACTGGAAACACCATATATTTT.

This clone was detected only once. This rearrangement joins TRBV3-1 (or the pseudogene TRBV3-2) to TRBJ2-7; D is possibly TRBD2 (5 bases). The germline V and J ends were trimmed by 4 bases and 7 bases, with 17 bases remaining between them. In germline, CDR1 is LGHDT, CDR2 YNNKEL (reference sequence). The CDR3 runs to 14 residues. The CDR3, as DNA: TGTGCCAGCAGCCCTGGGAGCGGCCCGGGGGAGCAGTACTTC. It translates to CASSPGSGPGEQYF.

CDR3 in amino acids: CASSPRTSGVETQYF. In DNA, the CDR3 is TGTGCCAGCAGCCCCCGGACTAGCGGGGTCGAGACCCAGTACTTC. The J gene is TRBJ2-5, the V gene TRBV7-2, with 12 bases lining up with TRBD2. With 5 bases clipped from V and 5 bases from J, the junction kept 6 bases outside the gene matches. Germline lookup yields CDR1 SGHTA and CDR2 FQGNSA. The CDR3 covers 15 residues. The full variable domain, with the rest looked up from reference TRBV7-2 and TRBJ2-5, is GAGVSQSPSNKVTEKGKDVELRCDPISGHTALYWYRQSLGQGLEFLIYFQGNSAPDKSGLPSDRFSAERTGGSVSTLTIQRTQQEDSAVYLCASSPRTSGVETQYFGPGTRLLVL.

The chain recombines TRBV9 with TRBJ2-4; maybe TRBD2 (7 bases). Trimming took off 3 bases at V and 8 bases at J, with 18 bases between the two ends. CDR1 SGDLS and CDR2 YYNGEE come from the germline V gene. There are 15 residues in the CDR3. This chain's CDR3 is CASSASGEAGDIQYF. DNA of the CDR3: TGTGCCAGCAGCGCGTCAGGGGAGGCGGGAGACATTCAGTACTTC.